A selection of T cell receptor beta chains follows, all from one sample in a study of T cell responses to AZD1222 COVID-19 vaccine. Using immunoSEQ multiplex PCR, the repertoire was profiled, and TCRdb retains in-frame clones only, with some absent. The table records approximately 110,000 clones, roughly 90% of them present only once. Specimen: peripheral blood, collected on day 0 of AZD1222 vaccination. These receptors all come from an adult in good health. Each CDR3 is given with its conserved first and last residue. D genes are given only for firm matches. Rows give clone size only sometimes, using once, few, many, or a class for an expanded clone.

j_call | v_call | clone_size | d_call | cdr3_aa | cdr3_nt
TRBJ2-7 | TRBV18 | . | . | CASSPSGRDEQYF | TGTGCCAGCTCACCCTCCGGTCGGGACGAGCAGTACTTC
TRBJ2-3 | TRBV4-1 | once | TRBD2 | CASSSPGTSRTDTQYF | TGCGCCAGCAGCTCTCCCGGGACTAGCCGCACAGATACGCAGTATTTT
TRBJ2-1 | TRBV6-5 | once | TRBD1 | CASSLPGQGDEQFF | TGTGCCAGCAGTTTGCCTGGACAGGGGGATGAGCAGTTCTTC
TRBJ1-3 | TRBV28 | . | TRBD1 | CASSPPGTVGNTIYF | TGTGCCAGCAGTCCACCCGGGACAGTCGGAAACACCATATATTTT
TRBJ2-1 | TRBV7-2 | . | . | CASSPGYPGDEQFF | TGTGCCAGCAGCCCGGGGTACCCCGGAGATGAGCAGTTCTTC
TRBJ2-3 | TRBV7-2 | . | . | CASSPGPGRSTDTQYF | TGTGCCAGCAGCCCGGGACCTGGAAGGTCCACAGATACGCAGTATTTT
TRBJ1-2 | TRBV7-9 | . | . | CASSLIGSYGYTF | TGTGCCAGCAGCTTAATTGGATCTTATGGCTACACCTTC
TRBJ2-5 | TRBV19 | . | . | CASSPIPGAHGETQYF | TGTGCCAGTAGTCCTATCCCCGGAGCCCACGGAGAGACCCAGTACTTC
TRBJ1-1 | TRBV7-7 | few | . | CASSFSRNTEAFF | TGTGCTAGCAGCTTTTCCCGGAACACTGAAGCTTTCTTT
TRBJ2-1 | TRBV6-5 | few | . | CASSYSGTPYNEQFF | TGTGCCAGCAGTTACTCCGGGACCCCCTACAATGAGCAGTTCTTC
TRBJ2-1 | TRBV6-1 | once | TRBD2 | CASSEVAGYNEQFF | TGTGCCAGCAGTGAGGTAGCGGGGTACAATGAGCAGTTCTTC
TRBJ1-3 | TRBV3-1/TRBV3-2 | . | . | CASRQQGSGNTIYF | TGTGCCAGCAGGCAACAGGGCTCTGGAAACACCATATATTTT
TRBJ1-6 | TRBV18 | . | . | CASSPDSSYNSPLHF | TGTGCCAGCTCACCCGATTCCTCCTATAATTCACCCCTCCACTTT
TRBJ2-7 | TRBV7-2 | few | . | CASSSSHGSLPYF | TGTGCCAGCAGCTCGTCCCACGGATCTTTGCCGTACTTC
TRBJ1-5 | TRBV10-3 | . | . | CAIADEGGVGNQPQHF | TGTGCCATCGCCGATGAGGGGGGGGTGGGCAATCAGCCCCAGCATTTT
TRBJ2-1 | TRBV24-1 | . | . | CATRLNNEQFF | TGTGCCACCAGACTTAACAATGAGCAGTTCTTC
TRBJ2-6 | TRBV18 | . | . | CASSPPNFSGANVLTF | TGTGCCAGCTCACCACCTAATTTCTCTGGGGCCAACGTCCTGACTTTC
TRBJ2-7 | TRBV7-2 | . | TRBD2 | CASSLGAGEAYEQYF | TGTGCCAGCAGCTTAGGAGCGGGAGAGGCCTACGAGCAGTACTTC
TRBJ2-3 | TRBV7-3 | once | TRBD1 | CASSLTGSWDTQYF | TGTGCCAGCAGCCTGACAGGGTCTTGGGATACGCAGTATTTT
TRBJ2-2 | TRBV9 | . | TRBD2 | CASITLAGTTGELFF | TGTGCCAGCATTACGCTAGCGGGCACCACCGGGGAGCTGTTTTTT
TRBJ1-5 | TRBV6-5 | . | . | CASSTVSNQPQHF | TGTGCCAGCAGCACAGTAAGCAATCAGCCCCAGCATTTT
TRBJ1-1 | TRBV30 | . | TRBD1 | CAWSWEGAAFF | TGTGCCTGGAGTTGGGAGGGGGCAGCTTTCTTT
TRBJ2-7 | TRBV28 | . | . | CASRTAGAATSYEQYF | TGTGCCAGCAGAACGGCCGGGGCGGCCACCTCCTACGAGCAGTACTTC
TRBJ2-1 | TRBV7-3 | . | . | CASSSDSNNEQFF | TGTGCCAGCAGCTCGGACAGTAACAATGAGCAGTTCTTC
TRBJ2-3 | TRBV11-2 | . | TRBD2 | CASSLAGLASTDTQYF | TGTGCCAGCAGCTTAGCGGGACTAGCCTCCACAGATACGCAGTATTTT
TRBJ2-3 | TRBV3-1/TRBV3-2 | . | TRBD2 | CASSQPGLAVDTQYF | TGTGCCAGCAGCCAACCGGGACTAGCTGTAGATACGCAGTATTTT
TRBJ1-2 | TRBV6-6 | . | TRBD1 | CASTEGPGTGVGYTF | TGTGCCAGCACCGAGGGGCCTGGGACAGGGGTAGGCTACACCTTC
TRBJ2-1 | TRBV19 | once | . | CASSAQSYPYNEQFF | TGTGCCAGTAGTGCCCAATCATATCCTTACAATGAGCAGTTCTTC
TRBJ2-5 | TRBV10-1 | . | TRBD2 | CASSRSGAETQYF | TGCGCCAGCAGCCGTAGCGGGGCAGAGACCCAGTACTTC
TRBJ1-1 | TRBV2 | . | . | CASAQAEAFF | TGTGCCAGCGCACAGGCTGAAGCTTTCTTT
TRBJ2-2 | TRBV11-3 | . | . | CASSLVAGKNTGELFF | TGTGCCAGCAGCTTAGTCGCGGGGAAAAACACCGGGGAGCTGTTTTTT
TRBJ1-5 | TRBV4-1 | . | . | CASSQDRGLQPQHF | TGCGCCAGCAGCCAAGATCGGGGGTTACAGCCCCAGCATTTT
TRBJ2-2 | TRBV7-8 | . | TRBD2 | CASSRPSGRARRELFF | TGTGCCAGCAGCAGACCTAGCGGGAGGGCCAGGCGGGAGCTGTTTTTT
TRBJ2-2 | TRBV7-3 | . | . | CASSPREGNGELFF | TGTGCCAGCAGCCCCCGAGAGGGTAACGGGGAGCTGTTTTTT
TRBJ1-5 | TRBV30 | . | TRBD1 | CAWSITGGNGNQPQHF | TGTGCCTGGAGTATTACAGGGGGTAACGGCAATCAGCCCCAGCATTTT
TRBJ1-1 | TRBV7-2 | . | . | CASRQVSNTEAFF | TGTGCCAGCAGACAAGTGAGCAACACTGAAGCTTTCTTT
TRBJ2-7 | TRBV28 | . | . | CASRRTSSYEQYF | TGTGCCAGCAGGAGGACAAGCTCCTACGAGCAGTACTTC
TRBJ2-3 | TRBV28 | . | . | CASRGDGDTQYF | TGTGCCAGCAGGGGGGATGGGGATACGCAGTATTTT
TRBJ2-1 | TRBV27 | . | . | CASPGRSNEQFF | TGTGCCAGCCCCGGGAGATCTAATGAGCAGTTCTTC
TRBJ2-7 | TRBV6-2/TRBV6-3 | once | . | CASSRRVEQYF | TGTGCCAGCAGTCGGAGGGTCGAGCAGTACTTC
TRBJ1-1 | TRBV11-2 | . | . | CASSLDRLARGSWNTEAFF | TGTGCCAGCAGCTTAGATAGACTGGCTCGGGGCTCCTGGAACACTGAAGCTTTCTTT
TRBJ2-3 | TRBV3-1/TRBV3-2 | . | TRBD2 | CASSPTSGSTDTQYF | TGTGCCAGCAGCCCTACTAGCGGGAGTACAGATACGCAGTATTTT
TRBJ2-4 | TRBV28 | . | . | CASGTGGGLVIQYF | TGTGCCAGCGGCACTGGAGGGGGCCTAGTAATTCAGTACTTC
TRBJ2-1 | TRBV24-1 | . | . | CATSDFKAGAYNEQFF | TGTGCCACCAGTGATTTCAAGGCGGGGGCGTACAATGAGCAGTTCTTC
TRBJ1-6 | TRBV7-2 | . | . | CASSLAQDSPLHF | TGTGCCAGCAGCTTAGCACAGGATTCACCCCTCCACTTT
TRBJ1-4 | TRBV6-1 | . | . | CASSEPGRINEKLFF | TGTGCCAGCAGTGAACCGGGACGGATTAATGAAAAACTGTTTTTT
TRBJ1-1 | TRBV6-5 | . | . | CASNPGGRTEAFF | TGTGCCAGCAATCCCGGGGGGCGGACTGAAGCTTTCTTT
TRBJ1-2 | TRBV9 | . | . | CASSPDPGNYGYTF | TGTGCCAGCAGCCCCGACCCGGGGAACTATGGCTACACCTTC
TRBJ2-7 | TRBV6-5 | . | TRBD1 | CASAFDRGRLYF | TGTGCCAGCGCTTTCGACAGGGGACGGCTGTACTTC
TRBJ2-3 | TRBV28 | . | TRBD1 | CASSLTGGSTDTQYF | TGTGCCAGCAGCCTCACAGGGGGGAGCACAGATACGCAGTATTTT
TRBJ2-1 | TRBV6-2/TRBV6-3 | few | . | CASSLNPAYNEQFF | TGTGCCAGCAGTCTTAATCCGGCCTACAATGAGCAGTTCTTC
TRBJ2-1 | TRBV19 | once | . | CASRPAVPYNEQFF | TGTGCCAGTAGGCCCGCGGTCCCCTACAATGAGCAGTTCTTC
TRBJ1-4 | TRBV6-5 | few | . | CASSSQNEKLFF | TGTGCCAGCAGTTCCCAGAATGAAAAACTGTTTTTT
TRBJ2-7 | TRBV10-3 | . | . | CAISEEGYEQYF | TGTGCCATCAGTGAAGAGGGATACGAGCAGTACTTC
TRBJ1-6 | TRBV2 | few | . | CASGQDANYNSPLHF | TGTGCCAGCGGACAAGACGCTAACTATAATTCACCCCTCCACTTT
TRBJ2-1 | TRBV6-4 | . | TRBD2 | CASSDERGGRQFF | TGTGCCAGCAGTGACGAGCGGGGGGGCAGGCAGTTCTTC
TRBJ2-3 | TRBV9 | . | . | CASSGRQGVEREATDTQYF | TGTGCCAGCAGCGGAAGACAGGGGGTGGAGCGGGAGGCCACAGATACGCAGTATTTT
TRBJ2-5 | TRBV5-1 | . | . | CASSLTPERWETQYF | TGCGCCAGCAGCTTGACGCCGGAGCGATGGGAGACCCAGTACTTC